The 22 T cell receptor beta chains presented below share a single source sample, sequenced in a study of T-cell memory formation after mild COVID-19. TCRdb passed the 5' RACE reads through MiXCR, listing each CDR3 protein once. The sample consists of roughly 410,000 distinct CDR3 sequences, approximately 24% of them appearing once. Sequencing was carried out using PBMCs or a T cell subset sorted from them (not recorded which). These receptors were taken from an adult woman who had mild COVID-19 (a few samples of this study predate the infection). Cell type and time point are not known.

The chain joins TRBV3-1 to TRBJ2-7; D is undetermined. Germline V gene sequence: CDR1 LGHDT, CDR2 YNNKEL (reference sequence). V lost 2 bases, J lost 1 base, and 12 bases lay in between. This CDR3 has 15 residues. The CDR3: CASSQSVGWSYEQYF. DNA of the CDR3: TGTGCCAGCAGCCAATCGGTAGGGTGGTCCTACGAGCAGTACTTC.

The V call is TRBV12-3 or TRBV12-4, the J call TRBJ2-3; D uncertain. The V and J ends lost 6 bases and 7 bases respectively, with 14 bases between them. There are 13 residues in the CDR3. CDR3 coding DNA: TGTGCCAGCAGACCCCTAGGGCCCAATACGCAGTATTTT. It is translated as CASRPLGPNTQYF.

The genes are TRBV6-6 and TRBJ2-5; no clear D. CDR1 MNHNY and CDR2 SVGAGI come from the germline V gene (reference sequence). V was trimmed by 2 bases and J by 4 bases, leaving 17 bases between them. The length of the CDR3 is 16 residues. The CDR3, as DNA: TGTGCCAGCAGTTACACGTGGTCCCCCGAGGTAGAGACCCAGTACTTC. Amino acid sequence: CASSYTWSPEVETQYF.

The chain uses TRBV12-3 or TRBV12-4 and TRBJ1-1; D not certain. V was trimmed by 3 bases and J by 0 bases, leaving 8 bases between them. The CDR3 sequence is 14 residues long. CDR3 sequence (DNA): TGTGCCAGCAGTTTCACAGCGATGAACACTGAAGCTTTCTTT. Translation: CASSFTAMNTEAFF.

CDR3 bases: TGTGCCAGCAGTTGGGAGGGGAACTACGAGCAGTACTTC. Its translation is CASSWEGNYEQYF. The chain couples TRBV6-6 to TRBJ2-7; 7 positions agree with TRBD2. The CDR3 has 13 amino acids. CDR1 and CDR2 (germline): MNHNY, SVGAGI (reference sequence). V shed 4 bases and J 3 bases; nucleotides not matched to a gene: 3.

The V gene is TRBV12-3 or TRBV12-4, the J gene TRBJ1-2, with a weak D call TRBD1 (5 bases). The CDR3 spans 14 residues. V dropped 2 bases and J dropped 3 bases, with 10 bases sitting between them. This CDR3 is CASSLRGSDYGYTF. CDR3 nucleotides: TGTGCCAGCAGTTTAAGGGGTTCTGACTATGGCTACACCTTC.

This sequence joins TRBV5-8 and TRBJ2-2; TRBD1 agrees at 9 bases. Germline loops: CDR1 SGHTS, CDR2 YDEGEE. The trim removed 4 bases at V and 4 bases at J, leaving 8 bases unmatched. The CDR3 sequence is 16 residues long. The CDR3 DNA reads TGTGCCAGCAGCCTCCGGGACAGGGCCTTCACCGGGGAGCTGTTTTTT. Its translation: CASSLRDRAFTGELFF.

This clonotype was counted between two and nine times. The rearrangement links TRBV5-1 to TRBJ2-7; TRBD2 matches 10 bases. V shed 5 bases, J shed 6 bases, and the junction held 11 bases outside the gene matches. Per germline, CDR1 SGHRS and CDR2 YFSETQ. This CDR3 comprises 15 residues. The DNA of the CDR3 is TGCGCCAGCAGGGGACTAGCGCAGGAAACGGGCGAGCAGTACTTC. This gives the protein CASRGLAQETGEQYF.

J is TRBJ1-1 and V is TRBV11-2; no firm D call. Germline V gene lookup returns CDR1 SGHAT and CDR2 FQNNGV. This CDR3 is built from 14 residues. V was clipped by 4 bases and J by 6 bases, with 15 bases between them. The CDR3 DNA reads as TGTGCCAGCAGCTCCGACACCCGAAGAGCTGAAGCTTTCTTT. Protein sequence: CASSSDTRRAEAFF.

The chain couples TRBV19 to TRBJ1-3; D might be TRBD1 (5 bases). The CDR3 is 16 amino acids. V lost 10 bases, J lost 2 bases, and 21 bases lay in between. CDR1 and CDR2 (germline): LNHDA, SQIVND (reference sequence). The CDR3 is CATAISPGLAGNTIYF. Written as DNA, the CDR3 is TGTGCCACCGCAATAAGTCCGGGACTGGCTGGAAACACCATATATTTT.

The sample holds a few counts of this clonotype. The chain has TRBV6-1 and TRBJ2-5; possibly TRBD1 for D (6 bases). CDR3 size: 15 residues. The germline gives CDR1 MNHNS, CDR2 SASEGT. Trimming removed 4 bases at V and 4 bases at J, with 16 bases between. The CDR3 here is CASSAKWGPGETQYF. In nucleotides, the CDR3 is TGTGCCAGCAGTGCTAAGTGGGGGCCGGGAGAGACCCAGTACTTC.

Ten or more counts support this clonotype. This chain links TRBV7-3 with TRBJ2-1; 7 bases map to TRBD2. Germline CDR1 reads SGHTA; CDR2 reads FQGTGA. The junction had 4 bases not matched to a gene; V was cut back by 5 bases and J by 6 bases. The CDR3 has 13 amino acids. The CDR3 loop is CASSPGTTNEQFF. In nucleotides, the CDR3 is TGTGCCAGCAGCCCCGGGACTACCAATGAGCAGTTCTTC.

The chain has TRBV27 and TRBJ2-7; possibly TRBD1 for D (6 bases). This CDR3 has 14 amino acids. V was clipped by 6 bases and J by 2 bases, with 14 bases between them. Germline V gives CDR1 MNHEY, CDR2 SMNVEV (reference sequence). CDR3 amino acids: CASSDMRTAYEQYF. CDR3 bases: TGTGCCAGCAGCGACATGAGGACAGCCTACGAGCAGTACTTC.

This clonotype was counted a few times. The chain combines TRBV7-2 with TRBJ1-5; D perhaps matches TRBD1 (5 bases). The CDR3 loop spans 15 amino acids. The germline V gene has CDR1 SGHTA and CDR2 FQGNSA. V lost 1 base, J lost 6 bases, and 13 bases lay in between. CDR3 coding DNA: TGTGCCAGCAGCTTAGGAACAGGCATCCTTCAGCCCCAGCATTTT. Protein product: CASSLGTGILQPQHF.

This clonotype was detected only a few times. The V gene is TRBV5-6, the J gene TRBJ2-7; TRBD2 aligns across 7 bases. This CDR3 region has 16 residues. Germline CDR1 reads SGHDT; CDR2 reads YYEEEE. Trimming at V came to 2 bases and at J to 4 bases, leaving 12 bases not matched to a gene. CDR3 amino acids: CASSFGLSGVRYEQYF. The CDR3 DNA follows: TGTGCCAGCAGCTTTGGACTGAGCGGGGTACGGTACGAGCAGTACTTC.

The V call is TRBV5-1, the J call TRBJ2-1, with TRBD1 matching 7 bases. Germline V gives CDR1 SGHRS, CDR2 YFSETQ. CDR3 length: 15 amino acids. After removal of 3 bases from V and 3 bases from J, the junction contained 6 bases not matched to a gene. The CDR3 here is CASSSPGQNYNEQFF. CDR3 bases: TGCGCCAGCAGCTCCCCGGGACAGAACTACAATGAGCAGTTCTTC.

The chain recombines TRBV14 with TRBJ2-1; TRBD1 matches 8 bases. The CDR3 totals 15 residues. CDR1 is SGHDN, CDR2 FVKESK, per germline. The junction had 4 bases not matched to a gene; V was cut back by 0 bases and J by 6 bases. The CDR3 sequence: CASSQEPDRVNEQFF. As DNA, the CDR3 is TGTGCCAGCAGCCAAGAGCCGGACAGGGTCAATGAGCAGTTCTTC.

J is TRBJ2-5 and V is TRBV14; tentatively, D is TRBD1 (6 bases). This CDR3 is 15 amino acids long. Trimming took 2 bases from V and 3 from J, leaving 13 bases between them. From germline, CDR1 is SGHDN and CDR2 FVKESK. The CDR3 DNA is TGTGCCAGCAGCCAACACAGGGTCACCAAAGAGACCCAGTACTTC. It encodes CASSQHRVTKETQYF.

This clonotype was counted between two and nine times. The chain has TRBV29-1 and TRBJ1-2, with D possibly TRBD1 on 5 matching bases. Germline V gene sequence: CDR1 SQVTM, CDR2 ANQGSEA. V was pared by 6 bases and J by 1 base, with 9 bases between. The CDR3 spans 12 residues. The CDR3 loop is CSVGDFNYGYTF. The DNA for the CDR3 is TGCAGCGTGGGGGACTTTAACTATGGCTACACCTTC.

This clonotype came up a few times. The rearrangement joins TRBV18 to TRBJ1-1; D unclear. This CDR3 is 13 amino acids long. The V gene lost 3 bases and the J gene lost 2 bases, with 7 bases spanning the gap. Germline CDR1 reads KGHSH; CDR2 reads LQKENI. This CDR3 is CASSPEFNTEAFF. The CDR3 nucleotides are TGTGCCAGCTCACCCGAATTCAACACTGAAGCTTTCTTT.

This clonotype was observed a handful of times. The J gene is TRBJ2-3, the V gene TRBV12-3 or TRBV12-4; D is ambiguous. V was shortened by 8 bases and J by 0 bases, with 12 bases between the two germline ends. This CDR3 has 14 residues. The CDR3 DNA reads as TGTGCCAGCGTTTTATCTCTGAGCACAGATACGCAGTATTTT. As protein: CASVLSLSTDTQYF.

This clonotype was found a few times. V usage is TRBV9 and J usage is TRBJ2-2; TRBD1 matches 7 bases. The CDR3 has 17 amino acids. The junction had 5 bases not matched to a gene; V was cut back by 0 bases and J by 0 bases. Per the germline V gene, CDR1 is SGDLS and CDR2 is YYNGEE. The CDR3 is CASSVERGLANTGELFF. CDR3 nucleotides: TGTGCCAGCAGCGTAGAAAGGGGGCTAGCGAACACCGGGGAGCTGTTTTTT.